These 15 T cell receptor beta chains were sequenced from one sample in a study of blood T cell repertoires in COVID-19. Profiled with immunoSEQ multiplex PCR; TCRdb holds only in-frame clones, not every one. Of fewer than 45,000 clones in the sample, roughly 73% were seen once. The specimen sequenced was peripheral blood. These receptors were taken from a man between 60 and 70 years old with acute or convalescent COVID-19.

This clone showed up just once. CDR3 in amino acids: CASSPTPTTSGRGTQYF. The CDR3 DNA reads TGTGCCAGCTCACCTACCCCGACCACTAGCGGACGAGGGACCCAGTACTTC. This sequence joins TRBV18 and TRBJ2-5; 8 bases are a match to TRBD2. Germline CDR1 and CDR2: KGHSH and LQKENI. After removal of 3 bases from V and 7 bases from J, the junction contained 16 bases not matched to a gene. The CDR3 runs 17 residues. Looking up the rest from reference TRBV18 and TRBJ2-5 gives the full variable domain: NAGVMQNPRHLVRRRGQEARLRCSPMKGHSHVYWYRQLPEEGLKFMVYLQKENIIDESGMPKERFSAEFPKEGPSILRIQQVVRGDSAAYFCASSPTPTTSGRGTQYFGPGTRLLVL.

The chain is built from TRBV6-5 and TRBJ2-7; TRBD1 matches 8 bases. CDR1 is MNHEY, CDR2 SVGAGI, per germline. V gave up 7 bases and J gave up 0 bases; unmatched junction bases: 8. This CDR3 comprises 15 residues. The CDR3 protein is CASNQGQGASYEQYF. The CDR3 nucleotides are TGTGCCAGCAACCAAGGTCAGGGGGCCTCCTACGAGCAGTACTTC.

The V and J genes are TRBV28 and TRBJ2-1; TRBD2 agrees at 8 bases. The CDR3 is 15 amino acids. Per the germline V gene, CDR1 is MDHEN and CDR2 is SYDVKM. V lost 5 bases and J lost 7; bases outside the gene matches: 10. For the CDR3, the DNA is TGTGCCAGCAGTCCCAGCGGGAGAGGGGTGAATGAGCAGTTCTTC. It translates to CASSPSGRGVNEQFF.

This clone was detected only a few times. The chain joins TRBV6-2 or TRBV6-3 to TRBJ2-1, with 13 positions matching TRBD2. This CDR3 has 20 residues. V lost 5 bases and J lost 0; bases outside the gene matches: 13. The germline V gene encodes CDR1 MNHEY and CDR2 SVGEGT. Here the CDR3 DNA reads TGTGCCAGCAGTCGTGGGGGAAGACTAGCGGGAGGAAGCTCCTACAATGAGCAGTTCTTC. Translating gives CASSRGGRLAGGSSYNEQFF.

This chain links TRBV7-2 with TRBJ2-1, with a possible D match to TRBD1 (5 bases). The CDR3 contains 16 residues. Germline V CDR1 and CDR2: SGHTA, FQGNSA. V lost 5 bases to trimming and J lost 0 bases, with 14 bases between them. CDR3 coding DNA: TGTGCCAGCAGCCCACGGACACGGAGCTCCTACAATGAGCAGTTCTTC. Translated: CASSPRTRSSYNEQFF.

The chain links TRBV7-8 to TRBJ1-1; D gene ambiguous. There are 14 residues in the CDR3. CDR1 is SGHVS, CDR2 FQNEAQ, per germline. Trimming stripped 2 bases from V and 2 bases from J, with 9 bases between. The CDR3 loop reads CASSLRSGNTEAFF. The DNA for the CDR3 is TGTGCCAGCAGCTTAAGGTCAGGAAACACTGAAGCTTTCTTT.

The gene calls are TRBV29-1 and TRBJ1-4, with 7 bases matching TRBD1. Losses at the gene ends were 5 bases for V and 10 bases for J; bases not matched to a gene: 4. The CDR3 runs 11 residues. CDR1 is SQVTM, CDR2 ANQGSEA, per germline. The CDR3 reads CSVLRTGKLFF. The CDR3 bases are TGCAGCGTTCTAAGGACAGGAAAACTGTTTTTT.

The chain joins TRBV6-5 to TRBJ1-2, with D maybe TRBD1 (5 bases). This CDR3 region has 12 residues. Per germline, CDR1 MNHEY and CDR2 SVGAGI. V dropped 4 bases and J dropped 7 bases, with 10 bases sitting between them. The CDR3 nucleotides are TGTGCCAGCAGTTTGCAGGGATCTGGCTACACCTTC. Residues: CASSLQGSGYTF.

The V call is TRBV7-9, the J call TRBJ2-7; D may be TRBD1 (6 bases). The CDR3 consists of 14 residues. Between the trimmed V and J ends, which lost 0 bases and 5 bases, there was a span of 11 bases. The germline V gene has CDR1 SEHNR and CDR2 FQNEAQ (reference sequence). The chain's CDR3 is CASSLAGRDNEQYF. CDR3 in DNA: TGTGCCAGCAGCTTAGCCGGAAGGGACAACGAGCAGTACTTC.

V usage is TRBV30 and J usage is TRBJ2-7, with D tentatively TRBD2 (6 bases). The CDR3 covers 17 residues. V was clipped by 1 base and J by 1 base, with 20 bases between them. CDR1 and CDR2 from the germline V gene are GTSNPN and SVGIG (reference sequence). The CDR3 loop is CAWSGDSDGRRSYEQYF. DNA of the CDR3: TGTGCCTGGAGTGGGGACTCAGACGGGAGACGATCCTACGAGCAGTACTTC.

This chain connects TRBV5-1 to TRBJ2-7; perhaps TRBD1 as D (6 bases). This CDR3 has 14 amino acids. V was clipped by 0 bases and J by 0 bases, with 7 bases between them. Germline V gene data show CDR1 as SGHRS and CDR2 as YFSETQ. In nucleotides, the CDR3 is TGCGCCAGCAGCTTGGAGACAGGCTCCTACGAGCAGTACTTC. It yields the protein CASSLETGSYEQYF.

This chain connects TRBV6-6 to TRBJ2-7, with 8 bases aligning to TRBD1. Germline values: CDR1 MNHNY, CDR2 SVGAGI (reference sequence). The ends lost 5 bases at V and 2 bases at J; junction bases unmatched: 14. This CDR3 has 17 residues. The CDR3 bases are TGTGCCAGCAGTCTCTCCCCCGGTGGACAGGGACCCTACGAGCAGTACTTC. Its protein product is CASSLSPGGQGPYEQYF.

This chain links TRBV2 with TRBJ2-5; perhaps TRBD1 as D (5 bases). The V and J ends lost 7 bases and 2 bases respectively, with 11 bases between them. Germline V gene lookup returns CDR1 SNHLY and CDR2 FYNNEI. This CDR3 has 13 amino acids. The CDR3 reads CASKTDIQETQYF. The DNA for the CDR3 is TGTGCCAGCAAGACAGACATACAAGAGACCCAGTACTTC.

The genes are TRBV10-1 and TRBJ1-5; D might be TRBD1 (5 bases). Trimming stripped 7 bases from V and 0 bases from J, with 19 bases between. Germline V gene sequence: CDR1 WNHNN, CDR2 SYGVQD (reference sequence). This CDR3 region has 17 residues. CDR3 in amino acids: CASNYAGQSNSNQPQHF. The DNA for the CDR3 is TGCGCCAGCAATTATGCAGGGCAATCAAATAGCAATCAGCCCCAGCATTTT.

Only one count was recorded for this clone. The J gene is TRBJ2-5, the V gene TRBV30; tentative D call: TRBD2 (5 bases). This CDR3 has 13 residues. V gave up 2 bases and J gave up 4 bases, with 11 bases separating them. CDR1 is GTSNPN and CDR2 is SVGIG in the germline V gene (reference sequence). CDR3 region: CAWSRTGGETQYF. CDR3 nucleotide sequence: TGTGCCTGGAGTAGGACTGGAGGAGAGACCCAGTACTTC.